The next 19 T cell receptor beta chains were all read from a single sample in a study of radiotherapy plus CTLA-4 blockade in lung cancer. The protocol was immunoSEQ multiplex PCR, while the TCRdb copy is restricted to in-frame clones and leaves out a portion. The table lists 57,000 or so clones, 77% of them singletons, with approximately 4.4% in the top ten. Material: peripheral blood, obtained from a patient treated with radiotherapy plus ipilimumab. The receptors were gathered from a human donor with non-small cell lung cancer who had a complete response to radiotherapy plus ipilimumab.

This clone is a singleton in its sample. The chain joins TRBV30 to TRBJ1-1; D is perhaps TRBD1 (6 bases). The V end was cut by 2 bases, the J end by 1 base, with 14 bases between. The germline gives CDR1 GTSNPN, CDR2 SVGIG (reference sequence). The CDR3 length is 15 residues. Here the CDR3 reads CAWSPKGGSNTEAFF. CDR3 nucleotides: TGTGCCTGGAGTCCTAAGGGGGGATCGAACACTGAAGCTTTCTTT.

This clone was observed a handful of times. The rearrangement joins TRBV6-6 to TRBJ1-3, with D possibly being TRBD1 (6 bases). Deletions cut 4 bases from V and 4 bases from J, with 11 bases between. The CDR3 length is 14 residues. Germline V gives CDR1 MNHNY, CDR2 SVGAGI (reference sequence). The CDR3 loop reads CASSSTGSGNTIYF. For the CDR3, the DNA is TGTGCCAGCAGTTCTACAGGGTCAGGAAACACCATATATTTT.

The chain joins TRBV25-1 to TRBJ1-2, with 10 bases matching TRBD1. The V segment lost 6 bases and the J segment 2 bases; nucleotides outside the gene matches: 3. The CDR3 length is 14 residues. Per the germline V gene, CDR1 is MGHDK and CDR2 is SYGVNS. CDR3: CASSRQGANYGYTF. The CDR3 nucleotides are TGTGCCAGCAGCCGACAGGGGGCAAACTATGGCTACACCTTC.

The J gene is TRBJ2-2, the V gene TRBV9; 9 nucleotides line up with TRBD2. J gave up 4 bases and V 4 bases, and 14 bases lay outside the gene matches. This CDR3 is 18 amino acids long. Germline V gene lookup returns CDR1 SGDLS and CDR2 YYNGEE. CDR3 residues: CASSPRTSDYRGTGELFF. For the CDR3, the DNA is TGTGCCAGCAGCCCTAGGACTAGCGACTACCGAGGCACCGGGGAGCTGTTTTTT.

The rearrangement links TRBV6-6 to TRBJ1-5, with 7 bases matching TRBD1. V shed 6 bases and J 3 bases; nucleotides not matched to a gene: 8. The CDR3 runs to 15 residues. The germline gives CDR1 MNHNY, CDR2 SVGAGI (reference sequence). CDR3 bases: TGTGCCAGCAGGACGGGACAGAGATTCAATCAGCCCCAGCATTTT. Translation gives CASRTGQRFNQPQHF.

This chain links TRBV5-4 with TRBJ2-1, with unresolved D. Trimming shortened V by 0 bases and J by 3 bases, and 22 bases separated the two germline ends. This CDR3 has 19 residues. Looked up from germline, CDR1 is SGHNT and CDR2 is YYREEE (reference sequence). The CDR3 protein is CASSLEGSPSERRYNEQFF. CDR3 sequence (DNA): TGTGCCAGCAGCTTGGAGGGCAGCCCGTCTGAACGCCGCTACAATGAGCAGTTCTTC. Full variable domain (remainder filled in from reference TRBV5-4 and TRBJ2-1): ETGVTQSPTHLIKTRGQQVTLRCSSQSGHNTVSWYQQALGQGPQFIFQYYREEENGRGNFPPRFSGLQFPNYSSELNVNALELDDSALYLCASSLEGSPSERRYNEQFFGPGTRLTVL.

The V gene is TRBV18, the J gene TRBJ1-5, with 7 nucleotides matching TRBD1. Losses at the gene ends were 6 bases for V and 1 base for J; bases not matched to a gene: 15. Germline V CDR1 and CDR2: KGHSH, LQKENI. This CDR3 is 18 amino acids long. The CDR3 spells CASSQTSGGAQSNQPQHF. The DNA for the CDR3 is TGTGCCAGCTCTCAAACCTCAGGGGGGGCGCAGAGCAATCAGCCCCAGCATTTT.

This chain joins TRBV21-1 and TRBJ2-5. TRBV21-1 is assigned pseudogene status. The CDR3 totals 13 residues. CDR3 sequence (DNA): TGTGCCAGCAGCAAAGGGGTCCAAGAGACCCAGTACTTC. It translates to CASSKGVQETQYF.

The chain recombines TRBV11-2 with TRBJ1-4, with a possible D match to TRBD1 (6 bases). Trimming cost V 1 base and J 8 bases, with 14 bases left between them. Germline values: CDR1 SGHAT, CDR2 FQNNGV. The CDR3 loop spans 15 amino acids. The CDR3 sequence: CASSLAQGRREKLFF. The CDR3 DNA reads TGTGCCAGCAGCTTAGCCCAGGGGCGTCGGGAAAAACTGTTTTTT.

Judged by abundance, this clone is medium-sized (0.01 to 0.1%). The V gene is TRBV19, the J gene TRBJ1-1, with D possibly matching TRBD1 (5 bases). The CDR3 has 15 residues. V was shortened by 5 bases and J by 5 bases, with 18 bases between the two germline ends. Germline V gene lookup returns CDR1 LNHDA and CDR2 SQIVND (reference sequence). The CDR3 DNA reads as TGTGCCAGTAGTGCCCGGGACCTCCTTAGGACTGAAGCTTTCTTT. Residues: CASSARDLLRTEAFF.

The genes are TRBV7-6 and TRBJ2-3; 9 bases align to TRBD2. J was trimmed by 4 bases and V by 2 bases; bases with no gene match: 4. The CDR3 extends over 15 amino acids. Germline V gives CDR1 SGHVS, CDR2 FNYEAQ. CDR3 bases: TGTGCCAGCAGCTTATTCGCGGGGGGGCCAGATACGCAGTATTTT. Residues: CASSLFAGGPDTQYF.

The chain couples TRBV6-6 to TRBJ2-5, with D possibly called TRBD1 or TRBD2 (5 bases each). The V end was cut by 2 bases, the J end by 5 bases, with 15 bases between. Germline lookup yields CDR1 MNHNY and CDR2 SVGAGI (reference sequence). CDR3 length equals 15 residues. The CDR3 spells CASSYGSDPGETQYF. DNA for the CDR3: TGTGCCAGCAGTTACGGGAGCGATCCAGGGGAGACCCAGTACTTC.

This clone was counted between two and nine times. V and J are TRBV10-3 and TRBJ2-7; a weak D match, TRBD1 (8 bases). There are 11 residues in the CDR3. V was cut by 8 bases and J by 7 bases, with 12 bases left in between. Per the germline V gene, CDR1 is ENHRY and CDR2 is SYGVKD. The CDR3 coding sequence is TGTGCCATCGGACAGGGAGGGGAGCAGTACTTC. Protein sequence: CAIGQGGEQYF.

The chain carries TRBV18 and TRBJ2-1, with a weak D call TRBD2 (6 bases). The V end lost 0 bases, the J end lost 5 bases, and 14 bases lay between the germline ends. The CDR3 is made up of 16 amino acids. The germline V gene encodes CDR1 KGHSH and CDR2 LQKENI. CDR3: CASSPPRTTRHNEQFF. The CDR3 DNA sequence: TGTGCCAGCTCACCACCACGGACTACCCGCCACAATGAGCAGTTCTTC.

The rearrangement joins TRBV7-2 to TRBJ2-5; 8 nucleotides line up with TRBD2. The length of the CDR3 is 18 residues. Trimming removed 5 bases from V and 4 bases from J; junction bases left unmatched: 18. The V gene's germline CDR1 is SGHTA and CDR2 FQGNSA. In nucleotides, the CDR3 is TGTGCCAGCAGCCTAAGTTCCCCCCCAGCGGGAGTCAGAGAGACCCAGTACTTC. This sequence encodes CASSLSSPPAGVRETQYF.

This clone showed up just once. CDR3 loop: CASSFTRTGKETQYF. The DNA of the CDR3 is TGTGCCAGCAGTTTCACAAGGACAGGGAAAGAGACCCAGTACTTC. This rearrangement joins TRBV6-5 to TRBJ2-5; 8 bases agree with TRBD1. With 4 bases clipped from V and 3 bases from J, the junction kept 7 bases outside the gene matches. Germline lookup yields CDR1 MNHEY and CDR2 SVGAGI. This CDR3 is built from 15 residues.

The CDR3, as DNA: TGTGCCAGCAGCGTGGGGCCTGGGGGGACTGAAGCTTTCTTT. Protein sequence: CASSVGPGGTEAFF. The chain recombines TRBV9 with TRBJ1-1; D perhaps matches TRBD1 (5 bases). V lost 2 bases and J 5 bases, leaving 13 bases between the germline ends. This CDR3 has 14 residues. Germline V gene data show CDR1 as SGDLS and CDR2 as YYNGEE.

This clone has a handful of counts. The genes are TRBV7-6 and TRBJ2-7; D uncertain. Germline-derived CDR1 and CDR2 are SGHVS and FNYEAQ. With 0 bases removed from V and 0 bases from J, the gap between germline ends came to 6 bases. The CDR3 spans 14 residues. This CDR3 is CASSLARNSYEQYF. In nucleotides, the CDR3 is TGTGCCAGCAGCTTAGCGCGCAACTCCTACGAGCAGTACTTC.

This rearrangement joins TRBV30 to TRBJ2-1, with 7 positions matching TRBD1. J gave up 8 bases and V 0 bases, and 4 bases lay outside the gene matches. Per germline, CDR1 GTSNPN and CDR2 SVGIG (reference sequence). This CDR3 is built from 13 residues. The DNA for the CDR3 is TGTGCCTGGAGTGTATTAGGGGGCGATGAGCAGTTCTTC. Amino acids: CAWSVLGGDEQFF.